This TCR beta chain emerged from a study of blood T cell repertoires in COVID-19. This clone has a handful of counts. V gave up 1 base and J gave up 0 bases; unmatched junction bases: 2. CDR1 SGHAT and CDR2 FQNNGV come from the germline V gene. This CDR3 has 15 residues. Clones were sequenced by immunoSEQ multiplex PCR, and TCRdb holds only the in-frame ones, with some missing. The sample lists more than 200,000 clones, about 86% occurring once. The receptor was isolated from a man younger than 40 with active or convalescent COVID-19. Sequencing was carried out using peripheral blood. This rearrangement joins TRBV11-2 to TRBJ2-7; TRBD1 matches 8 bases. This chain's CDR3 is CASSLGGQASYEQYF. CDR3 sequence (DNA): TGTGCCAGCAGCTTAGGGGGACAGGCCTCCTACGAGCAGTACTTC.